This T cell receptor (beta chain) was recorded in a study of regulatory T cells in long-lasting Graves disease. This sample's time point: persistent/refractory GD, antithyroid drugs over 5 years with positive TRAb. PBMCs were the source of the RNA used for TCR sequencing. The germline V gene encodes CDR1 SQVTM and CDR2 ANQGSEA. The CDR3 runs 17 residues. V gave up 6 bases and J gave up 0 bases; unmatched junction bases: 11. This clonotype was counted a few times. What it binds is not known. Whole-study results and caveats: TRBV28, TRBJ1-2 and TRBJ2-5 were segments that persistent disease favored. The work looked only at peripheral blood and did not look at thyroid tissue. New patients shared fewer public clonotypes (approximately 970) than persistent patients did (2,741). Patients with persistent Graves' had lower TCR diversity than newly diagnosed patients.

Through Arm-PCR of CDR3 regions and iRepertoire HTBI primers, TCR beta libraries were built. Each CDR3 protein is one row after TCRdb ran MiXCR on the multiplex PCR reads. The data hold 400,000 to 450,000 distinct CDR3 sequences, with around a quarter observed a single time. The sequence was obtained from a female donor with Graves disease. V and J are TRBV29-1 and TRBJ2-3, with TRBD2 identical over 11 bases. The source was peripheral blood mononuclear cells (PBMCs), collected when the disease was refractory, from a patient treated with antithyroid drugs. CDR3 region: CSVGGLAVRASTDTQYF. The CDR3 DNA is TGCAGCGTAGGGGGACTAGCGGTGCGGGCTAGCACAGATACGCAGTATTTT.